The next 13 T cell receptor beta chains were all read from a single sample in a study of T cells in localized non-small cell lung cancer. Assay used: immunoSEQ multiplex PCR; TCRdb lists only in-frame clones, some missing. The sample includes 25,000 to 35,000 clones, about 91% of them seen just once. Sequencing used peripheral blood, obtained before any cancer treatment. The receptors derive from a female donor of 60 years or more with stage I lung adenocarcinoma.

CDR3 loop: CASSIQGRGYEQYF. The DNA of the CDR3 is TGTGCCAGCAGCATCCAGGGGCGGGGTTACGAGCAGTACTTC. The gene calls are TRBV28 and TRBJ2-7, with D perhaps matching TRBD1 or TRBD2 (6 bases each). This CDR3 is built from 14 residues. Germline assignment: CDR1 MDHEN and CDR2 SYDVKM. V was clipped by 6 bases and J by 4 bases, with 16 bases between them.

J is TRBJ1-1 and V is TRBV19, with 7 nucleotides matching TRBD1. This CDR3 is 16 amino acids long. The V segment lost 4 bases and the J segment 6 bases; nucleotides outside the gene matches: 14. Germline CDR1 reads LNHDA; CDR2 reads SQIVND (reference sequence). Here the CDR3 reads CASSKNRGQVMPEAFF. In DNA, the CDR3 is TGTGCCAGTAGTAAGAACCGTGGACAGGTTATGCCTGAAGCTTTCTTT.

The chain uses TRBV10-3 and TRBJ1-3; no reliable D call. CDR1 and CDR2 (germline): ENHRY, SYGVKD. This CDR3 has 15 residues. Trimming removed 4 bases at V and 2 bases at J, with 12 bases between. The CDR3 coding sequence is TGTGCCATCAGTGGGACGGGCGGAGCTGGAAACACCATATATTTT. This sequence encodes CAISGTGGAGNTIYF.

The V call is TRBV5-1, the J call TRBJ2-7; D is unclear. V lost 0 bases to trimming and J lost 5 bases, with 15 bases between them. The CDR3 totals 15 residues. Germline assignment: CDR1 SGHRS and CDR2 YFSETQ. This chain's CDR3 is CASSLVGVGRDEQYF. In nucleotides, the CDR3 is TGCGCCAGCAGCTTGGTTGGGGTTGGGCGTGACGAGCAGTACTTC.

This chain links TRBV5-1 with TRBJ2-1; TRBD2 matches 13 bases. Per germline, CDR1 SGHRS and CDR2 YFSETQ. The ends lost 0 bases at V and 6 bases at J; junction bases unmatched: 6. The CDR3 has 17 residues. The CDR3 DNA reads as TGCGCCAGCAGCTTGGCCCTGACTAGCGGGAGGTCCAATGAGCAGTTCTTC. Protein sequence: CASSLALTSGRSNEQFF.

The gene calls are TRBV6-5 and TRBJ2-7; D perhaps matches TRBD1 (6 bases). This CDR3 is built from 13 residues. With 6 bases removed from V and 5 bases from J, the gap between germline ends came to 14 bases. Germline V CDR1 and CDR2: MNHEY, SVGAGI. This CDR3 reads CASRTGHRNEQYF. CDR3 nucleotide sequence: TGTGCCAGCAGGACGGGACACCGTAACGAGCAGTACTTC.

This CDR3 is CASSLEAGGSYEQYF. The DNA for the CDR3 is TGTGCCAGCAGCTTGGAAGCGGGGGGATCCTACGAGCAGTACTTC. V usage is TRBV7-3 and J usage is TRBJ2-7; 9 positions match TRBD2. In germline, CDR1 is SGHTA, CDR2 FQGTGA. This CDR3 has 15 amino acids. V lost 3 bases and J lost 1; bases outside the gene matches: 4. Based on the CDR3 plus reference TRBV7-3 and TRBJ2-7, the full variable domain is GAGVSQTPSNKVTEKGKYVELRCDPISGHTALYWYRQSLGQGPEFLIYFQGTGAADDSGLPNDRFFAVRPEGSVSTLKIQRTERGDSAVYLCASSLEAGGSYEQYFGPGTRLTVT.

This clone was seen a few times. V and J are TRBV19 and TRBJ1-5; D is uncertain. The V gene lost 4 bases and the J gene lost 3 bases, with 7 bases spanning the gap. Per the germline V gene, CDR1 is LNHDA and CDR2 is SQIVND (reference sequence). This CDR3 comprises 13 residues. CDR3: CASSTQINQPQHF. CDR3 in DNA: TGTGCCAGTAGTACACAGATCAATCAGCCCCAGCATTTT. Combining the CDR3 with reference TRBV19 and TRBJ1-5 gives the whole variable domain DGGITQSPKYLFRKEGQNVTLSCEQNLNHDAMYWYRQDPGQGLRLIYYSQIVNDFQKGDIAEGYSVSREKKESFPLTVTSAQKNPTAFYLCASSTQINQPQHFGDGTRLSIL.

This clone was found a few times. The chain joins TRBV30 to TRBJ1-1; D gene uncertain. Trimming removed 3 bases from V and 4 bases from J, with 9 bases in between. The germline V gene has CDR1 GTSNPN and CDR2 SVGIG (reference sequence). The CDR3 has 12 amino acids. The CDR3 is CAWSEVSTEAFF. CDR3 coding DNA: TGTGCCTGGAGCGAGGTGTCCACTGAAGCTTTCTTT.

V gene TRBV18 combines with J gene TRBJ2-2; the D gene is possibly TRBD2 (5 bases). The V end was cut by 3 bases, the J end by 6 bases, with 11 bases between. CDR3 length: 14 residues. The germline V gene encodes CDR1 KGHSH and CDR2 LQKENI. The CDR3 DNA reads TGTGCCAGCTCACCTCAAGAGGAGGCCGGGGAGCTGTTTTTT. Its translation is CASSPQEEAGELFF.

This chain joins TRBV28 and TRBJ2-3; 9 bases align to TRBD1. Germline CDR1 reads MDHEN; CDR2 reads SYDVKM. V lost 4 bases, J lost 2 bases, and 7 bases stayed unmatched. The CDR3 length is 16 residues. The CDR3 loop reads CASSSPTGGSTDTQYF. The CDR3 DNA sequence: TGTGCCAGCAGTTCCCCGACAGGGGGGTCCACAGATACGCAGTATTTT. Using reference TRBV28 and TRBJ2-3 for the parts outside the CDR3, the full variable domain is DVKVTQSSRYLVKRTGEKVFLECVQDMDHENMFWYRQDPGLGLRLIYFSYDVKMKEKGDIPEGYSVSREKKERFSLILESASTNQTSMYLCASSSPTGGSTDTQYFGPGTRLTVL.

This chain links TRBV5-4 with TRBJ2-7; D is ambiguous. Germline-derived CDR1 and CDR2 are SGHNT and YYREEE (reference sequence). Trimming removed 2 bases at V and 0 bases at J, with 6 bases between. The CDR3 is 13 residues long. CDR3 residues: CASSFAGSYEQYF. The CDR3 nucleotides are TGTGCCAGCAGCTTCGCAGGCTCCTACGAGCAGTACTTC.

This clone has just one count. The chain employs TRBV5-1 and TRBJ2-5; 9 nucleotides match TRBD1. Unmatched junction bases numbered 8, after V lost 3 bases and J lost 5 bases. This CDR3 contains 15 residues. The V gene's germline CDR1 is SGHRS and CDR2 YFSETQ. The CDR3, as DNA: TGCGCCAGCAGCTGGGGACAGGGTCGGTGGGAGACCCAGTACTTC. This encodes CASSWGQGRWETQYF. Full variable domain (remainder filled in from reference TRBV5-1 and TRBJ2-5): KAGVTQTPRYLIKTRGQQVTLSCSPISGHRSVSWYQQTPGQGLQFLFEYFSETQRNKGNFPGRFSGRQFSNSRSEMNVSTLELGDSALYLCASSWGQGRWETQYFGPGTRLLVL.